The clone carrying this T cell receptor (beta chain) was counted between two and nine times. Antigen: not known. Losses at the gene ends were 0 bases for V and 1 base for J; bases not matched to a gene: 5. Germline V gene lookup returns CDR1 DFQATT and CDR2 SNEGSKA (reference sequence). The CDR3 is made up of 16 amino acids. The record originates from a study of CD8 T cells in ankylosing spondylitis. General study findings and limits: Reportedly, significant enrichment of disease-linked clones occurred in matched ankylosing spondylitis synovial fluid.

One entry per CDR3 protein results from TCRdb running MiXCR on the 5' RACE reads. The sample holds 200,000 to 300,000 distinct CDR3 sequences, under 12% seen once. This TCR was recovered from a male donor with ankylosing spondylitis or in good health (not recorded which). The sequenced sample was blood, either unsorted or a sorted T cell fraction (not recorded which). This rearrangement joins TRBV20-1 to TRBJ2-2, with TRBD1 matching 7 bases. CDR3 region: CSARDARTGNTGELFF. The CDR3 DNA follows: TGCAGTGCTAGAGATGCCAGGACAGGGAACACCGGGGAGCTGTTTTTT.